The clone carrying this T cell receptor beta chain appeared a single time. Its antigen is undetermined. Donors needed at least one pre-ART PBMC sample plus at least two post-ART samples. Trimming left V 3 bases short and J 0 bases short, with 16 bases between. Looked up from germline, CDR1 is MNHEY and CDR2 is SMNVEV (reference sequence). The CDR3 loop spans 17 amino acids. These data belong to a study of long-term antiretroviral therapy in people with HIV. Study summary: Some samples came about a decade before the 2015 immediate-ART recommendation, and these were the earliest.

Study outcomes and limitations: Relative to control repertoires, HIV repertoires exhibited narrower CDR3 length ranges. Clones expanded before ART dominated the repertoire at all time points.

They ran version v3.0 of the immunoSEQ assay at survey level. Sequenced by immunoSEQ multiplex PCR; TCRdb stores in-frame clones only, minus some. The repertoire has about 48,000 clones, approximately 79% of them found once; the top ten carry around 3.2%. The chain recombines TRBV27 with TRBJ2-3; tentatively, D is TRBD1 (6 bases). Sequenced material: unsorted PBMCs, taken 0.8 years after starting antiretroviral therapy. The source of this sequence is a woman between 18 and 29 years old with HIV. The CDR3 region is CASSLTGLLASTDTQYF. The CDR3, as DNA: TGTGCCAGCAGTTTGACAGGCCTCCTAGCTAGCACAGATACGCAGTATTTT.